This T cell receptor beta chain originates from a study of T cell changes during pregnancy in multiple sclerosis. Measured with immunoSEQ multiplex PCR; TCRdb has only the in-frame clones, and not every one. The sample holds some 77,000 clones; 90% to 95% are singletons and the top ten take roughly 0.21%. CDR1 is SGHDT and CDR2 is YYEEEE in the germline V gene. V trimming: 0 bases; J trimming: 3 bases; junction bases outside the gene matches: 4. The CDR3 runs to 16 residues. The receptor was derived from a female donor with multiple sclerosis, enrolled in a pregnancy study. The specimen was CD4+ T cells from peripheral blood mononuclear cells, collected before pregnancy. The rearrangement joins TRBV5-6 to TRBJ2-2; 8 nucleotides align to TRBD2. The CDR3 DNA follows: TGTGCCAGCAGCTTGGCCGGCGGGGGGTACACCGGGGAGCTGTTTTTT. Encoded protein: CASSLAGGGYTGELFF.